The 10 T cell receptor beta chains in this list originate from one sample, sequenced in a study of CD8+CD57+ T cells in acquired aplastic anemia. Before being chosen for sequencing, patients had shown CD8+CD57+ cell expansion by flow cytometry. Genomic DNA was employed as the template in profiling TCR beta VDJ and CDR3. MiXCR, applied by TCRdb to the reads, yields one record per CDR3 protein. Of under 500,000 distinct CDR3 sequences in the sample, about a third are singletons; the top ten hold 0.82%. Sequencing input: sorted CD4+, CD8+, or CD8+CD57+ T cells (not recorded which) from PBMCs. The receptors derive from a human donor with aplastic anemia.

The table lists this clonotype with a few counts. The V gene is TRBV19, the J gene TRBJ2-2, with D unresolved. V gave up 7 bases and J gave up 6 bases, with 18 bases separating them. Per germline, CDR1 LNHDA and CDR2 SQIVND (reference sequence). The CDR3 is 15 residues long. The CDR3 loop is CASNEWGSISGELFF. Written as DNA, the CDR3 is TGTGCCAGTAACGAATGGGGTTCGATTTCCGGGGAGCTGTTTTTT.

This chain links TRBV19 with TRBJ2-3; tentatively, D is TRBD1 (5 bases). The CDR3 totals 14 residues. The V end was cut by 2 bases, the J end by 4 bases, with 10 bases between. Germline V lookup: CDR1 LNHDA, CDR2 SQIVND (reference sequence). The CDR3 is CASSITGPADTQYF. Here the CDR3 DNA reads TGTGCCAGTAGTATAACAGGTCCTGCAGATACGCAGTATTTT.

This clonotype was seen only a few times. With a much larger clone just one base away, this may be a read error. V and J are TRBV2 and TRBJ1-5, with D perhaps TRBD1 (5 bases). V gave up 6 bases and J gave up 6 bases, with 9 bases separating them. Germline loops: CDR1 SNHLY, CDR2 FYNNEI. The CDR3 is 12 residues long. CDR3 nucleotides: TGTGCCAGCAGCCTCGGGACTCAGCCCCAGCATTTT. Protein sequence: CASSLGTQPQHF.

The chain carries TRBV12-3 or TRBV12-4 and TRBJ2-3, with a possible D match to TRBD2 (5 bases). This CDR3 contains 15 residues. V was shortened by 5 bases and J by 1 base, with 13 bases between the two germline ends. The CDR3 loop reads CASSPAGVRTDTQYF. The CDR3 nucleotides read TGTGCCAGCAGTCCCGCCGGGGTTCGCACAGATACGCAGTATTTT.

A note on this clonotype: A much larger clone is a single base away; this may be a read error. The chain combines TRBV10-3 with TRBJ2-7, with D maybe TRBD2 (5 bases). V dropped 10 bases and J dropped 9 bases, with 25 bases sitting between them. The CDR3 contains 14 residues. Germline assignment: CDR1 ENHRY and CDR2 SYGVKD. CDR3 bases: TGTGCCAGCAGACTACATGGCGAGGGATCGGCGCAGTACTTC. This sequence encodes CASRLHGEGSAQYF.

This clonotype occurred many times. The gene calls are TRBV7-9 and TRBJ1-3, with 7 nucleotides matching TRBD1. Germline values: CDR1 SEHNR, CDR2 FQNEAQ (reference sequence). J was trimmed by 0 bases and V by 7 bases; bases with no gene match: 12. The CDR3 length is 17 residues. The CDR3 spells CASIHGQDPFSGNTIYF. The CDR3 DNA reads TGTGCCAGCATCCATGGACAGGATCCATTCTCTGGAAACACCATATATTTT.

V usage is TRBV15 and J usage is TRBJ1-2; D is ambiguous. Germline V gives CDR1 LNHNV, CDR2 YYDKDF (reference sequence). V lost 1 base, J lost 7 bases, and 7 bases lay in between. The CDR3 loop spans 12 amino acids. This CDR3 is CATSRVTSGYTF. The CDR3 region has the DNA TGTGCCACCAGCAGAGTGACCTCTGGCTACACCTTC. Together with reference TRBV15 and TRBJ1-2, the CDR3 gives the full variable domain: DAMVIQNPRYQVTQFGKPVTLSCSQTLNHNVMYWYQQKSSQAPKLLFHYYDKDFNNEADTPDNFQSRRPNTSFCFLDIRSPGLGDTAMYLCATSRVTSGYTFGSGTRLTVV.

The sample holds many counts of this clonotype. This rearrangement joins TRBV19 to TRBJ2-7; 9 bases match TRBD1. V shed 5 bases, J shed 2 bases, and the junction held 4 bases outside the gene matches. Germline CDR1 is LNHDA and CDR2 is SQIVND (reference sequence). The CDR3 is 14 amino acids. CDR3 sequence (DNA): TGTGCCAGTAGTCGGGGGACAGGGACCTACGAGCAGTACTTC. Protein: CASSRGTGTYEQYF.

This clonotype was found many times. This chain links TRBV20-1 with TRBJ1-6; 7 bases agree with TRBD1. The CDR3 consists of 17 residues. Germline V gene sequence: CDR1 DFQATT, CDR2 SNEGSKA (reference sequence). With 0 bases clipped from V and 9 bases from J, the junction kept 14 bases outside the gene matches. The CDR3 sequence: CSARDGTKTGRGSPLHF. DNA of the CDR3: TGCAGTGCTAGAGATGGGACAAAGACAGGGAGGGGTTCACCCCTCCACTTT.

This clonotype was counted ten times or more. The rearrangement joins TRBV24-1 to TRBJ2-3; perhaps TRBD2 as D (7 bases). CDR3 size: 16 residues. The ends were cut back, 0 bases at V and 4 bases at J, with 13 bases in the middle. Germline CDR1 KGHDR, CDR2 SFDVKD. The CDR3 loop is CATSDLQGGGPDTQYF. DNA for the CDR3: TGTGCCACCAGTGATTTGCAAGGGGGGGGGCCAGATACGCAGTATTTT.